This T cell receptor beta chain emerged from a study of blood T cell repertoires in COVID-19. Repertoires were generated with immunoSEQ multiplex PCR, while TCRdb's copy carries only in-frame clones and drops some. The sample gives about 50,000 clones, more than 70% of which show up once; 5.5% to 7.5% is in the top ten. Germline-derived CDR1 and CDR2 are LGHDT and YNNKEL (reference sequence). This CDR3 spans 17 amino acids. J gave up 5 bases and V 1 base, and 12 bases lay outside the gene matches. The sequencing sample was made of peripheral blood. V usage is TRBV3-1 (or the pseudogene TRBV3-2) and J usage is TRBJ2-3, with TRBD1 matching over 7 bases. The sequence derives from a man in his 60s with acute or convalescent COVID-19. This CDR3 is CASSQAGRQGKRDTQYF. CDR3 DNA sequence: TGTGCCAGCAGCCAAGCCGGACGACAGGGAAAGAGAGATACGCAGTATTTT.